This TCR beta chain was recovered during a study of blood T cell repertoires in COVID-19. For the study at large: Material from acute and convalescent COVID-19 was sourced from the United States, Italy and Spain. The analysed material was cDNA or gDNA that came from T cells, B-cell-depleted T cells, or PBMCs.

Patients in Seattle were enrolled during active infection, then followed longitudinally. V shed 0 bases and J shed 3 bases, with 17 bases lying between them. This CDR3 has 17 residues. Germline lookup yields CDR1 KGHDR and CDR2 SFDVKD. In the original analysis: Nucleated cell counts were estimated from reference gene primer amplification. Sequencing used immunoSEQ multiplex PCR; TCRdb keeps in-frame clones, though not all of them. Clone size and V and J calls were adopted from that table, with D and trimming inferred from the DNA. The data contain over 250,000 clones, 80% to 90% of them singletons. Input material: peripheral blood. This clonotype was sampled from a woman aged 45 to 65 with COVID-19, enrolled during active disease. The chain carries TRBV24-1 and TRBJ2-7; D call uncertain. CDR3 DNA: TGTGCCACCAGTGATTTGCCCAACAGAGTTATCCTCTACGAGCAGTACTTC. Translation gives CATSDLPNRVILYEQYF.